This TCR beta chain came from a study of patients and donors after allogeneic stem cell transplantation. TCRdb processed the RT-PCR reads anew with MiXCR; each CDR3 protein has one entry. Here the sample spans some 880,000 distinct CDR3 sequences, over 15% being singletons. This clonotype was observed a handful of times. The ends were cut back, 1 base at V and 8 bases at J, with 8 bases in the middle. This CDR3 has 12 amino acids. This TCR derives from a human donor who was either an allogeneic HSCT recipient or a stem cell or donor lymphocyte infusion donor (not recorded which). It is not recorded whose cells these are; they may come from a transplant donor. Sequenced sample: blood, either unsorted or a sorted T cell fraction (not recorded which). The chain employs TRBV12-3 or TRBV12-4 and TRBJ1-1; no clear D. The CDR3: CASSLGVGEAFF. The CDR3 bases are TGTGCCAGCAGTTTAGGGGTGGGAGAAGCTTTCTTT.